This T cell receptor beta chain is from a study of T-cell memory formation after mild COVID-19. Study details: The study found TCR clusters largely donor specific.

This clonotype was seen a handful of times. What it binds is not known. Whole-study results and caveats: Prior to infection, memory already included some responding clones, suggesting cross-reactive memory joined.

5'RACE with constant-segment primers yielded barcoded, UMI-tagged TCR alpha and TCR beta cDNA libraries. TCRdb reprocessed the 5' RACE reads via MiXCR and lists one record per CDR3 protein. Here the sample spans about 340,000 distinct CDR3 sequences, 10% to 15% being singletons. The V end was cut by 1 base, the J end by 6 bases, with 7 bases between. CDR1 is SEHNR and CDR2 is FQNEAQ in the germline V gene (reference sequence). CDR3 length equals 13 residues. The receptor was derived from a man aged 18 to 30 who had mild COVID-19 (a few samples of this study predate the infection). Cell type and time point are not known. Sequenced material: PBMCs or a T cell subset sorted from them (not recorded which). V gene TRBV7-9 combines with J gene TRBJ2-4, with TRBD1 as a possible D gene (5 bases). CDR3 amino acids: CASSLDQGNIQYF. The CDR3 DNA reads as TGTGCCAGCAGCTTAGATCAGGGAAACATTCAGTACTTC.